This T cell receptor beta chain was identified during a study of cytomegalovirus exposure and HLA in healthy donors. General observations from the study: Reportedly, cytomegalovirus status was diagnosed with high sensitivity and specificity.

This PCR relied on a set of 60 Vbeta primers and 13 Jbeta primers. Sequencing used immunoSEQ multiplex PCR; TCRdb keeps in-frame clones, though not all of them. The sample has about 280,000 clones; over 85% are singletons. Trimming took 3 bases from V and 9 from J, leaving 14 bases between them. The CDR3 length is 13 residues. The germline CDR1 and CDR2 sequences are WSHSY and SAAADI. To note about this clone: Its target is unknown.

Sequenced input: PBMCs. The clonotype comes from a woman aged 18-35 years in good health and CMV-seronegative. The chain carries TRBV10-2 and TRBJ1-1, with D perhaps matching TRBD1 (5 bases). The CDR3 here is CASSDLEGPQAFF. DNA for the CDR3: TGCGCCAGCAGTGACTTGGAGGGGCCTCAAGCTTTCTTT.